The present entry profiles one T cell receptor beta chain with its context. As handled by the study authors: Amplified reference gene primers provided the basis for estimating nucleated cell counts. The table came from immunoSEQ multiplex PCR; TCRdb's copy has only in-frame clones and leaves some out. The V and J calls and clone size are taken from that table; D and trimming were inferred from the DNA. The sample records about 180,000 clones, 70% to 90% being singletons. This CDR3 has 11 residues. Germline CDR1 is MNHEY and CDR2 is SVGAGI. The V and J ends lost 8 bases and 1 base respectively, with 5 bases between them. This sample is drawn from a study of blood T cell repertoires in COVID-19. At the level of the study: From the United States, Italy and Spain came samples of acute and convalescent COVID-19.

This chain uses TRBV6-5 with TRBJ2-5, with D unclear. The TCR was taken from a middle-aged man with active or convalescent COVID-19. The sequenced sample consisted of peripheral blood. The CDR3 spells CASSFQETQYF. For the CDR3, the DNA is TGTGCCAGCTCGTTCCAAGAGACCCAGTACTTC.